The 27 T cell receptor beta chains in this list originate from one sample, sequenced in a study of preoperative IRX-2 immunotherapy in early breast cancer. Treatment given: preoperative locoregional IRX-2 cytokine immunotherapy. Some clones are missing from TCRdb's copy, which holds only in-frame ones; the method was immunoSEQ multiplex PCR. The sample has approximately 13,000 clones, just over 90% seen once; the top ten hold approximately 29%. This specimen was taken from a patient treated with IRX-2 immunotherapy. These receptors originate from a human donor with breast cancer.

This clone was seen a few times. The junction departs from the called germline gene at one end, perhaps through a read error. This chain joins TRBV6-1 and TRBJ1-1, with D unclear. CDR3 length: 11 residues. Germline V gene lookup returns CDR1 MNHNS and CDR2 SASEGT. The CDR3 is CASGEGLLAFF. The DNA of the CDR3 is TGTGCCAGCGGTGAAGGGCTTTTGGCTTTCTTT.

The DNA for the CDR3 is TGTGCCAGCTCGCCTCGTGTGACGGGGAACACTGAAGCTTTCTTT. It translates to CASSPRVTGNTEAFF. The genes are TRBV18 and TRBJ1-1; D not resolved. V lost 6 bases to trimming and J lost 1 base, with 15 bases between them. CDR3 size: 15 residues. The germline CDR1 and CDR2 sequences are KGHSH and LQKENI.

V usage is TRBV7-3 and J usage is TRBJ2-5; TRBD2 is a possible D gene (6 bases). The CDR3 covers 14 residues. The V end was cut by 5 bases, the J end by 5 bases, with 15 bases between. CDR1 and CDR2 from the germline V gene are SGHTA and FQGTGA. CDR3 in amino acids: CASSPGTPGETQYF. CDR3 DNA: TGTGCCAGCAGCCCCGGGACTCCGGGGGAGACCCAGTACTTC.

V and J are TRBV10-1 and TRBJ2-4; 8 bases agree with TRBD1. Germline assignment: CDR1 WNHNN and CDR2 SYGVQD (reference sequence). The CDR3 has 13 amino acids. Trimming at V came to 5 bases and at J to 7 bases, leaving 4 bases not matched to a gene. CDR3 sequence (DNA): TGCGCCAGCAGTCCGGACAGGGCTAACATTCAGTACTTC. Translation gives CASSPDRANIQYF.

This clone was recorded only once. The chain combines TRBV4-2 with TRBJ1-4, with unresolved D. CDR3 size: 11 residues. Germline CDR1 LGHNA, CDR2 YNFKEQ. Trimming took off 0 bases at V and 12 bases at J, with 5 bases between the two ends. The CDR3 spells CASSQDGELFF. CDR3 nucleotide sequence: TGTGCCAGCAGCCAAGATGGGGAACTGTTTTTT.

For the CDR3, the DNA is TGTGCCAGTAGTATCGGCTTGCAGGGTCGACAGCCCCAGCATTTT. As protein: CASSIGLQGRQPQHF. The chain carries TRBV19 and TRBJ1-5; TRBD1 might be the D (5 bases). V lost 3 bases and J lost 7, with 16 bases in between. CDR3 length: 15 amino acids. CDR1 LNHDA and CDR2 SQIVND come from the germline V gene (reference sequence).

The rearrangement links TRBV12-2 to TRBJ2-7; the table calls TRBD2, which could not be checked here. TRBV12-2 is a listed pseudogene. The CDR3 covers 19 residues. The CDR3 nucleotides read TGTGCAAGTCGCTTCCTAGCGGGGTCCAGCTCATCGAGCTCCTACGAGCAGTACGTC. It is translated as CASRFLAGSSSSSSYEQYV.

This clone was observed a single time. This chain uses TRBV6-1 with TRBJ2-1; D is uncertain. The CDR3 has 14 amino acids. CDR1 is MNHNS, CDR2 SASEGT, per germline. V was cut by 10 bases and J by 1 base, with 14 bases left in between. DNA of the CDR3: TGTGCCAACGGCAGGTCTGATTCCTACAATGAGCAGTTCTTC. Residues: CANGRSDSYNEQFF.

This clone has only one observation. The chain combines TRBV2 with TRBJ1-2; D gene uncertain. The CDR3 has 13 amino acids. V lost 1 base and J 4 bases, leaving 7 bases between the germline ends. Germline lookup yields CDR1 SNHLY and CDR2 FYNNEI. CDR3 nucleotides: TGTGCCAGCAGTGAAGGGGGTAGCTATGGCTACACCTTC. Its translation: CASSEGGSYGYTF.

The genes are TRBV28 and TRBJ2-1; D is ambiguous. Germline V gene lookup returns CDR1 MDHEN and CDR2 SYDVKM. The CDR3 is 13 amino acids. V dropped 5 bases and J dropped 6 bases, with 11 bases sitting between them. The CDR3 sequence: CASSRPPRNEQFF. The CDR3 nucleotides are TGTGCCAGCAGTCGACCCCCCCGCAATGAGCAGTTCTTC.

This clone has only one observation. The chain carries TRBV5-1 and TRBJ1-6, with TRBD1 as a possible D gene (5 bases). V dropped 4 bases and J dropped 2 bases, with 13 bases sitting between them. CDR3 size: 16 residues. Germline loops: CDR1 SGHRS, CDR2 YFSETQ. CDR3 protein: CASSGEGNTYNSPLHF. For the CDR3, the DNA is TGCGCCAGCAGCGGAGAGGGGAACACCTATAATTCACCCCTCCACTTT.

The chain links TRBV27 to TRBJ2-3; D not resolved. The V and J ends lost 3 bases and 0 bases respectively, with 7 bases between them. CDR1 and CDR2 (germline): MNHEY, SMNVEV (reference sequence). This CDR3 is built from 14 residues. CDR3: CASSFMDSTDTQYF. The CDR3 DNA follows: TGTGCCAGCAGTTTTATGGACAGCACAGATACGCAGTATTTT.

This chain uses TRBV14 with TRBJ2-7; D may be TRBD2 (6 bases). Germline V CDR1 and CDR2: SGHDN, FVKESK. The CDR3 extends over 14 amino acids. Trimming removed 3 bases at V and 3 bases at J, with 12 bases between. The CDR3 loop is CASSHGGRGYEQYF. CDR3 nucleotide sequence: TGTGCCAGCAGCCATGGTGGGCGGGGCTACGAGCAGTACTTC.

This chain joins TRBV4-1 and TRBJ2-2; D is perhaps TRBD2 (6 bases). Germline V gene lookup returns CDR1 MGHRA and CDR2 YSYEKL. V was cut by 1 base and J by 7 bases, with 16 bases left in between. There are 16 residues in the CDR3. CDR3 nucleotides: TGCGCCAGCAGCCAAGCTAACATGGGGGGAGGCGGGGAGCTGTTTTTT. Translated, it gives CASSQANMGGGGELFF.

The chain has TRBV19 and TRBJ2-7; D possibly matches TRBD1 or TRBD2 (5 bases each). CDR1 and CDR2 from the germline V gene are LNHDA and SQIVND (reference sequence). The CDR3 covers 15 residues. The V end was cut by 7 bases, the J end by 3 bases, with 19 bases between. In DNA, the CDR3 is TGTGCCAGTACCCCAGGGCCACGAGGGGTCTACGAGCAGTACTTC. This gives the protein CASTPGPRGVYEQYF.

The gene calls are TRBV2 and TRBJ1-6; D is perhaps TRBD1 (5 bases). With 7 bases removed from V and 0 bases from J, the gap between germline ends came to 10 bases. Germline CDR1 SNHLY, CDR2 FYNNEI. This CDR3 contains 15 residues. The CDR3 sequence is CASTGFSSYNSPLHF. CDR3 DNA: TGTGCCAGCACAGGGTTTAGCTCCTATAATTCACCCCTCCACTTT.

The J gene is TRBJ2-2, the V gene TRBV27, with D tentatively TRBD1 (6 bases). The CDR3 has 16 amino acids. The V gene's germline CDR1 is MNHEY and CDR2 SMNVEV (reference sequence). V shed 3 bases and J shed 6 bases, with 17 bases lying between them. CDR3 sequence reads: CASSLGAGTWAGELFF. The CDR3 nucleotides read TGTGCCAGCAGTTTGGGGGCCGGGACCTGGGCCGGGGAGCTGTTTTTT.

This clone is labeled hyperexpanded. The chain links TRBV15 to TRBJ1-1; D is unresolved. The CDR3 is 15 amino acids. V dropped 3 bases and J dropped 1 base, with 12 bases sitting between them. The germline V gene encodes CDR1 LNHNV and CDR2 YYDKDF (reference sequence). The CDR3 nucleotides are TGTGCCACCAGCAGTGAGAACATTGGGAACACTGAAGCTTTCTTT. This codes for CATSSENIGNTEAFF.

The chain combines TRBV11-3 with TRBJ2-7; TRBD1 aligns across 8 bases. Trimming took 2 bases from V and 2 from J; bases not matched to a gene: 2. This CDR3 comprises 14 residues. CDR1 and CDR2 from the germline V gene are SGHNT and YENEEA. CDR3 amino acids: CASSLRDRPYEQYV. CDR3 DNA sequence: TGTGCCAGCAGCTTACGGGACAGGCCCTACGAGCAGTACGTC.

J is TRBJ1-6 and V is TRBV4-1, with unresolved D. Deletions cut 4 bases from V and 0 bases from J, with 10 bases between. This CDR3 has 16 residues. The germline V gene encodes CDR1 MGHRA and CDR2 YSYEKL. The DNA for the CDR3 is TGCGCCAGCAGCCCTCCTCGGAGCTCCTATAATTCACCCCTCCACTTT. Residues: CASSPPRSSYNSPLHF.

The chain couples TRBV7-9 to TRBJ1-2; a weak D match, TRBD1 (6 bases). Per germline, CDR1 SEHNR and CDR2 FQNEAQ (reference sequence). CDR3 length: 12 amino acids. V was pared by 5 bases and J by 8 bases, with 12 bases between. CDR3 DNA sequence: TGTGCCAGCAGCCCTGGGACACCCGGCTACACCTTC. It is translated as CASSPGTPGYTF.

The chain joins TRBV5-1 to TRBJ1-1; maybe TRBD1 (5 bases). Germline V lookup: CDR1 SGHRS, CDR2 YFSETQ. The V and J ends lost 0 bases and 7 bases respectively, with 7 bases between them. The CDR3 consists of 12 residues. The CDR3: CASSLAGYEAFF. The CDR3 coding sequence is TGCGCCAGCAGCTTGGCAGGGTATGAAGCTTTCTTT.

This clone was recorded once. The chain is built from TRBV19 and TRBJ2-6, with a tentative D call TRBD1 (7 bases). Trimming removed 4 bases at V and 2 bases at J, with 9 bases between. Germline assignment: CDR1 LNHDA and CDR2 SQIVND (reference sequence). This CDR3 is built from 15 residues. CDR3 DNA sequence: TGTGCCAGTAGTACAGGGGGGCCTGGGGCCAACGTCCTGACTTTC. It yields the protein CASSTGGPGANVLTF.

This clone was counted a single time. V and J are TRBV30 and TRBJ1-2; weak D call: TRBD1 (5 bases). CDR1 is GTSNPN, CDR2 SVGIG, per germline (reference sequence). Between the trimmed V and J ends, which lost 4 bases and 4 bases, there was a span of 13 bases. This CDR3 is built from 13 residues. The CDR3 sequence: CAWKEGTGYGYTF. CDR3 DNA sequence: TGTGCCTGGAAGGAGGGGACGGGCTATGGCTACACCTTC.

In DNA, the CDR3 is TGTGCCAGCAGCTCATCGGGACAGGGGTTTCAGCCCCAGCATTTT. Its translation is CASSSSGQGFQPQHF. The gene calls are TRBV7-6 and TRBJ1-5; 10 bases agree with TRBD1. The CDR3 covers 15 residues. Trimming cost V 4 bases and J 6 bases; bases outside gene matches: 6. Looked up from germline, CDR1 is SGHVS and CDR2 is FNYEAQ.

The V gene is TRBV28, the J gene TRBJ1-2; D uncertain. The CDR3 has 13 amino acids. The V gene's germline CDR1 is MDHEN and CDR2 SYDVKM. V lost 8 bases, J lost 1 base, and 11 bases lay in between. CDR3 sequence (DNA): TGTGCCAGCGAGGGAACCTTTAACTATGGCTACACCTTC. Translated: CASEGTFNYGYTF.

This chain links TRBV28 with TRBJ1-1; D uncertain. Germline CDR1 and CDR2: MDHEN and SYDVKM. The CDR3 has 13 amino acids. Trimming removed 5 bases from V and 7 bases from J, with 14 bases in between. CDR3 residues: CASSPTAGNEAFF. DNA of the CDR3: TGTGCCAGCAGTCCCACAGCAGGAAATGAAGCTTTCTTT. Looking up the rest from reference TRBV28 and TRBJ1-1 gives the full variable domain: DVKVTQSSRYLVKRTGEKVFLECVQDMDHENMFWYRQDPGLGLRLIYFSYDVKMKEKGDIPEGYSVSREKKERFSLILESASTNQTSMYLCASSPTAGNEAFFGQGTRLTVV.